Each of the 9 T cell receptor beta chains below was sequenced from the same sample in a study of blood T cell repertoires in COVID-19 (dated by TCRdb to about 2020). The library was produced with the immunoSEQ multiplex PCR assay. This is the immuneACCESS table as TCRdb keeps it, with only in-frame sequences that have V and J called. A part of the clones is gone; compared with another copy, unresolved V genes explain less than half, and the rest is unexplained. This sample comprises fewer than 250,000 clones, roughly 90% of them detected only once. Around 1.6% of the sample rests with the top ten. The sample consisted of peripheral blood. Receptor source: a man in his 70s with acute or convalescent COVID-19.

The rearrangement links TRBV15 to TRBJ2-1; D is perhaps TRBD1 (6 bases). Trimming removed 1 base from V and 3 bases from J, with 16 bases in between. This CDR3 comprises 17 residues. CDR1 is LNHNV and CDR2 is YYDKDF in the germline V gene (reference sequence). CDR3: CATSRGEWEGGYNEQFF. In nucleotides, the CDR3 is TGTGCCACCAGCAGAGGCGAGTGGGAAGGGGGCTACAATGAGCAGTTCTTC.

V gene TRBV6-5 combines with J gene TRBJ2-1, with D hard to call. The V gene's germline CDR1 is MNHEY and CDR2 SVGAGI. V lost 4 bases to trimming and J lost 2 bases, with 6 bases between them. The CDR3 totals 13 residues. In DNA form, the CDR3 reads TGTGCCAGCAGTTCAAGCCCCTACAATGAGCAGTTCTTC. Its translation is CASSSSPYNEQFF.

The J gene is TRBJ2-7, the V gene TRBV30; tentative D call: TRBD2 (6 bases). Germline V gene lookup returns CDR1 GTSNPN and CDR2 SVGIG (reference sequence). Trimming removed 1 base from V and 7 bases from J, with 8 bases in between. The CDR3 totals 11 residues. CDR3 sequence reads: CAWSARGEQYF. Written as DNA, the CDR3 is TGTGCCTGGAGTGCGCGGGGTGAGCAGTACTTC. Combining the CDR3 with reference TRBV30 and TRBJ2-7 gives the whole variable domain SQTIHQWPATLVQPVGSPLSLECTVEGTSNPNLYWYRQAAGRGLQLLFYSVGIGQISSEVPQNLSASRPQDRQFILSSKKLLLSDSGFYLCAWSARGEQYFGPGTRLTVT.

The chain is built from TRBV7-2 and TRBJ2-3; 7 bases line up with TRBD1. The germline gives CDR1 SGHTA, CDR2 FQGNSA. This CDR3 has 15 residues. V gave up 6 bases and J gave up 0 bases; unmatched junction bases: 6. The CDR3 loop reads CASRGTAISTDTQYF. CDR3 sequence (DNA): TGTGCCAGCAGAGGGACAGCAATTAGCACAGATACGCAGTATTTT.

V usage is TRBV10-2 and J usage is TRBJ2-1; TRBD2 matches at 13 bases. V was clipped by 8 bases and J by 7 bases; unmatched bases: 5. The CDR3 totals 14 residues. The germline V gene encodes CDR1 WSHSY and CDR2 SAAADI. CDR3 sequence (DNA): TGCGCCAGCGGTGGGACTAGCGGGACAAATGAGCAGTTCTTC. Amino acid sequence: CASGGTSGTNEQFF.

The chain is built from TRBV3-1 (or the pseudogene TRBV3-2) and TRBJ2-1; the match to TRBD1 covers 9 bases. The length of the CDR3 is 16 residues. Trimming removed 3 bases from V and 0 bases from J; junction bases left unmatched: 3. From germline, CDR1 is LGHDT and CDR2 YNNKEL (reference sequence). In DNA form, the CDR3 reads TGTGCCAGCAGCCACGGGACAGGGTCCTCCTACAATGAGCAGTTCTTC. Translation: CASSHGTGSSYNEQFF.

The J gene is TRBJ1-5, the V gene TRBV19, with TRBD1 matching over 7 bases. Trimming removed 10 bases from V and 11 bases from J; junction bases left unmatched: 14. Germline CDR1 is LNHDA and CDR2 is SQIVND (reference sequence). This CDR3 is built from 13 residues. This CDR3 is CAIRGTGEVTQHF. Written as DNA, the CDR3 is TGTGCCATTAGGGGTACAGGGGAGGTGACCCAGCATTTT. Full variable domain (rest looked up from reference TRBV19 and TRBJ1-5): DGGITQSPKYLFRKEGQNVTLSCEQNLNHDAMYWYRQDPGQGLRLIYYSQIVNDFQKGDIAEGYSVSREKKESFPLTVTSAQKNPTAFYLCAIRGTGEVTQHFGDGTRLSIL.

The chain uses TRBV5-5 and TRBJ2-1, with 7 bases fitting TRBD2. This CDR3 region has 15 residues. Trimming removed 4 bases from V and 6 bases from J; junction bases left unmatched: 10. Germline V gene lookup returns CDR1 SGHKS and CDR2 YYEKEE (reference sequence). The chain's CDR3 is CASSPLGGVTNEQFF. As DNA, the CDR3 is TGTGCCAGCAGCCCCCTGGGGGGGGTCACCAATGAGCAGTTCTTC.

The chain is built from TRBV7-9 and TRBJ2-1, with D maybe TRBD2 (6 bases). CDR3 length: 15 amino acids. The germline gives CDR1 SEHNR, CDR2 FQNEAQ (reference sequence). V was clipped by 5 bases and J by 5 bases, with 16 bases between them. The chain's CDR3 is CASSPRLDLHNEQFF. The CDR3 nucleotides are TGTGCCAGCAGCCCAAGACTAGATCTACACAATGAGCAGTTCTTC.